This is a list of T cell receptor beta chains from one sample in a study of Ad26.COV2.S vaccination and SARS-CoV-2 variants. The table came from immunoSEQ multiplex PCR; TCRdb's copy has only in-frame clones and leaves some out. Altogether around 450,000 clones are present, roughly 89% being singletons, with the ten largest covering around 2.5%. The input for sequencing was peripheral blood, taken in a trial of Ad26.COV2.S vaccine versus placebo. These receptors came from a person between 18 and 65 years old who received the Ad26.COV2.S COVID-19 vaccine or a placebo. Each CDR3 is given with its conserved first and last residue. A D gene is named only where the DNA matches it firmly. Expanded clones get a size class; other rows say once, few or many, or leave the size out.

cdr3_nt cdr3_aa v_call cdr3_length j_call d_call clone_size
TGTGCCACCAGGCGAGGACAGACTAATGAAAAACTGTTTTTT CATRRGQTNEKLFF TRBV24-1 14 TRBJ1-4 . .
TGCGCCAGCAGCCAAGATGGTGGGACAGGGACGGGCGAGCAGTACTTC CASSQDGGTGTGEQYF TRBV4-3 16 TRBJ2-7 TRBD1 .
TGTGCCAGCAGTAAAAGCGGGACTAGCGTCAATGAGCAGTTCTTC CASSKSGTSVNEQFF TRBV3-1/TRBV3-2 15 TRBJ2-1 TRBD2 once
TGCGCCAGCAAGCTAGGACTAGCGGGAGAAGGTTATGAGCAGTTCTTC CASKLGLAGEGYEQFF TRBV5-1 16 TRBJ2-1 TRBD2 .
TGTGCCTGGAGCAGGAGGAACACTGAAGCTTTCTTT CAWSRRNTEAFF TRBV30 12 TRBJ1-1 . .
TGTGCCAGCAGCTATCCTGACAGCCTAAAGAACACCGGGGAGCTGTTTTTT CASSYPDSLKNTGELFF TRBV7-9 17 TRBJ2-2 . .
TGTGCCAGCAGCTTAGGCTGGGGAACTAATGAAAAACTGTTTTTT CASSLGWGTNEKLFF TRBV7-9 15 TRBJ1-4 . .
TGTGCCAGCAGCGATAGTCATAAAGGTCGGGCAGAGCAGTACTTC CASSDSHKGRAEQYF TRBV5-4 15 TRBJ2-7 . .
TGTGCCAGCAGTTACTTGACAGGGTCCTACGAGCAGTACTTC CASSYLTGSYEQYF TRBV6-2/TRBV6-3 14 TRBJ2-7 TRBD1 few
TGTGCCAGCAGTTTATCCGGTGAGCAGTTCTTC CASSLSGEQFF TRBV27 11 TRBJ2-1 . .
TGTGCCAGCAGCTTTGGAGTCCGGGGGACTGAAGCTTTCTTT CASSFGVRGTEAFF TRBV7-2 14 TRBJ1-1 . .
TGCGCCAGCAGCCAACCTTATCCGGGACAGGGACATGGCTACACCTTC CASSQPYPGQGHGYTF TRBV4-1 16 TRBJ1-2 TRBD1 .
TGTGCCAGCAGCCAACTTCGGGCACGTAGCGGAGACAATGAGCAGTTCTTC CASSQLRARSGDNEQFF TRBV11-3 17 TRBJ2-1 . .
TGTGCCAGCACCCGACCAGGGTTGGGCTACACCTTC CASTRPGLGYTF TRBV7-8 12 TRBJ1-2 . once
TGCGCCAGCAGCCAAGATCCGTGGGAGAAAGATACGCAGTATTTT CASSQDPWEKDTQYF TRBV4-1 15 TRBJ2-3 . .
TGTGCCAGCAGCAAAAAGAGGGTAGCGGGAGCTGCAGATACGCAGTATTTT CASSKKRVAGAADTQYF TRBV21-1 17 TRBJ2-3 . .
TGTGCCAGCAGCACGGGACAGACCATGAACACTGAAGCTTTCTTT CASSTGQTMNTEAFF TRBV7-9 15 TRBJ1-1 TRBD1 .
TGTGCCAGCAGTTCCCAAGGGAATGGGTATGGCTACACCTTC CASSSQGNGYGYTF TRBV6-5 14 TRBJ1-2 . .
TGTGCCAGCAGTTACTCTGGGGTTTCGCTCCATTATAGCAATCAGCCCCAGCATTTT CASSYSGVSLHYSNQPQHF TRBV6-2/TRBV6-3 19 TRBJ1-5 . .
TGTGCCAGCATGAGGGACAGGGCGAAGAACACTGAAGCTTTCTTT CASMRDRAKNTEAFF TRBV11-1 15 TRBJ1-1 TRBD1 .
TGTGCCAGCAATCGGGGGGTCGAAAAACTGTTTTTT CASNRGVEKLFF TRBV2 12 TRBJ1-4 . .
TGTGCCAGCAGCTTAGAACTAGCGGGGGGGGAGACCCAGTACTTC CASSLELAGGETQYF TRBV7-2 15 TRBJ2-5 TRBD2 .
TGTGCCAGCAGCCTTCAAGGAGTAACTGCAACTAATGAAAAACTGTTTTTT CASSLQGVTATNEKLFF TRBV7-2 17 TRBJ1-4 . .
TGTGCCAGCAGTTACTCGGACTCAGACACTGGAAACACCATATATTTT CASSYSDSDTGNTIYF TRBV6-5 16 TRBJ1-3 . few
TGTGCCAGCAGCTCGACCTGGGATTCGGCCCTCCACTTT CASSSTWDSALHF TRBV7-2 13 TRBJ1-6 . once
TGTGCCAGTAGAACCGAGGGGCGGGGCGGAACTGAAGCTTTCTTT CASRTEGRGGTEAFF TRBV19 15 TRBJ1-1 . .
TGTGCCAGCAGCTTTAATCCCAGCACCGGGGAGCTGTTTTTT CASSFNPSTGELFF TRBV5-4 14 TRBJ2-2 . .
TGTGCCAGCAGCTCACCCGGTGAAAAACTGTTTTTT CASSSPGEKLFF TRBV7-9 12 TRBJ1-4 . few
TGCGCCAGCAGCCCAAGGGACAGCTCTGGGGCCAACGTCCTGACTTTC CASSPRDSSGANVLTF TRBV5-1 16 TRBJ2-6 TRBD1 .
TGTGCCAGCAGCCGGGTCGTCGGGCAGCAAGAGACCCAGTACTTC CASSRVVGQQETQYF TRBV5-5 15 TRBJ2-5 . .
TGTGCCAGCAGTTACAGGGGTTACAATCAGCCCCAGCATTTT CASSYRGYNQPQHF TRBV6-6 14 TRBJ1-5 . once
TGCGCCAGCAGCTTGGGGACAGGGGGCGGGGAGCAGTTCTTC CASSLGTGGGEQFF TRBV5-1 14 TRBJ2-1 TRBD1 .
TGTGCCATCAGTGAGTCGAGGAGTGGCGTCTATAATTCACCCCTCCACTTT CAISESRSGVYNSPLHF TRBV10-3 17 TRBJ1-6 . few
TGCAGCGTTGAGAGGACAGGGCTGGGCTACACCTTC CSVERTGLGYTF TRBV29-1 12 TRBJ1-2 TRBD1 .
TGTGCCAGCGGGACAGGCACAGATACGCAGTATTTT CASGTGTDTQYF TRBV7-3 12 TRBJ2-3 TRBD1 once
TGTGCCGCCGGTCCGCCGGGACGGTCTTCCACCTTC CAAGPPGRSSTF TRBV10-3 12 TRBJ1-2 . few